This is a list of T cell receptor beta chains from one sample in a study of regulatory T cells in long-lasting Graves disease. TCRdb ran MiXCR on the multiplex PCR reads and lists one entry per CDR3 protein. The table has 520,000 or so distinct CDR3 sequences, 9.5% to 15% seen once. The sample was also reused in another study, on T cells in Graves' hyperthyroidism and ophthalmopathy.

The sequencing here drew on peripheral blood mononuclear cells (PBMCs), taken at new diagnosis, from a patient treated with antithyroid drugs. These receptors came from a woman in her twenties or thirties with Graves disease. The conserved cysteine and the conserved F or W are not part of the CDR3 here. Each record gives: J gene, V gene, CDR3 protein.

J: TRBJ2-1; V: TRBV20-1; CDR3: SASNPAGGWEQF
J: TRBJ1-2; V: TRBV12-5; CDR3: ASGLVLRQSLLYGYT
J: TRBJ1-2; V: TRBV13; CDR3: ASSVEGYSNYGYT
J: TRBJ2-7; V: TRBV7-2; CDR3: ASSLLGRTGFEQY
J: TRBJ1-2; V: TRBV28; CDR3: ASSSSGANYGYT
J: TRBJ2-7; V: TRBV2; CDR3: ASNVRLAGNEQY
J: TRBJ2-7; V: TRBV2; CDR3: ASSEVSWGASSYEQY
J: TRBJ2-3; V: TRBV11-1; CDR3: ASSLGRIGGWADTQY
J: TRBJ1-5; V: TRBV4-1; CDR3: ASSQGVGEAPNQPQH
J: TRBJ2-7; V: TRBV20-1; CDR3: SASAGQLSYEQY
J: TRBJ2-2; V: TRBV19; CDR3: ASSQAPTGTGELF
J: TRBJ1-2; V: TRBV6-1; CDR3: ASSSSTTYGYT
J: TRBJ2-5; V: TRBV6-6; CDR3: ASSYSRAQETQY
J: TRBJ2-2; V: TRBV7-2; CDR3: ASSLQGWYTGELF